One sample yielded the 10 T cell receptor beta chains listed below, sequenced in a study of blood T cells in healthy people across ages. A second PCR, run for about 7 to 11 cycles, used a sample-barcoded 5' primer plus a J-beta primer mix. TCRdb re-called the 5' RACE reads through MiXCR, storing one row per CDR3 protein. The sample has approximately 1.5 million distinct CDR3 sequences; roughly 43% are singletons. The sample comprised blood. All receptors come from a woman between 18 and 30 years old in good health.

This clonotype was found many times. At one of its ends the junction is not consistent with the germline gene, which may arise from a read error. Here the CDR3 reads CASSQDRVYGYTF. DNA for the CDR3: TGCGCCAGCAGCCAGGACAGGGTCTATGGCTACACCTTC. The chain is built from TRBV14 and TRBJ1-2; 8 nucleotides match TRBD1. The CDR3 sequence is 13 residues long. Germline-derived CDR1 and CDR2 are SGHDN and FVKESK.

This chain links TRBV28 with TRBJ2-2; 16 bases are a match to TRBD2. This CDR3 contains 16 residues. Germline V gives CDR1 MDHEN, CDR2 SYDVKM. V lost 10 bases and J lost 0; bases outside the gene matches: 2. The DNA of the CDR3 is TGTGCCACGGGACTAGCGGGAGGGCCGAACACCGGGGAGCTGTTTTTT. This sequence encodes CATGLAGGPNTGELFF.

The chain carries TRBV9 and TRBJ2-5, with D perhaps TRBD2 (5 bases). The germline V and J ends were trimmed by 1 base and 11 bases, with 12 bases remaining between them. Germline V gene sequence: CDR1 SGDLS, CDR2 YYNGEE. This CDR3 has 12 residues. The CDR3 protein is CASSVRGTEQYF. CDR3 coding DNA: TGTGCCAGCAGCGTACGGGGAACTGAGCAGTACTTC.

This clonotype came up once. In DNA, the CDR3 is TGCGCCAGCAGCCAGGAGTGGAGCGAGAACACTGAAGCTTTCTTT. It encodes CASSQEWSENTEAFF. The chain recombines TRBV4-3 with TRBJ1-1; no firm D call. Germline CDR1 LGHNA, CDR2 YSLEER. V gave up 3 bases and J gave up 1 base, with 12 bases separating them. The CDR3 is 15 amino acids.

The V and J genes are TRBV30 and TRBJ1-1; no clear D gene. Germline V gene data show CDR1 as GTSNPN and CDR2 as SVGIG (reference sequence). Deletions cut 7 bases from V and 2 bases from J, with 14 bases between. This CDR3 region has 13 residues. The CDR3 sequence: CAYLRDANTEAFF. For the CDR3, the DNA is TGTGCCTATCTCAGAGACGCAAACACTGAAGCTTTCTTT.

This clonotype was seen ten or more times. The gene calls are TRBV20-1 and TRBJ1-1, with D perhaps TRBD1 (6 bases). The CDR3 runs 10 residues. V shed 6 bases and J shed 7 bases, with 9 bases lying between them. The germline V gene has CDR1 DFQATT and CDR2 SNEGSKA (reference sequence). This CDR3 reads CSAGGLEAFF. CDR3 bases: TGCAGTGCAGGGGGGCTTGAAGCTTTCTTT.

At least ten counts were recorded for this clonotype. CDR3 nucleotides: TGTGCCAGCAGTTACGTAGGGGGCCCCTACGAGCAGTACTTC. Residues: CASSYVGGPYEQYF. The V and J genes are TRBV6-5 and TRBJ2-7; TRBD1 matches at 7 bases. The CDR3 loop spans 14 amino acids. Trimming took 2 bases from V and 2 from J; bases not matched to a gene: 3. The germline CDR1 and CDR2 sequences are MNHEY and SVGAGI.

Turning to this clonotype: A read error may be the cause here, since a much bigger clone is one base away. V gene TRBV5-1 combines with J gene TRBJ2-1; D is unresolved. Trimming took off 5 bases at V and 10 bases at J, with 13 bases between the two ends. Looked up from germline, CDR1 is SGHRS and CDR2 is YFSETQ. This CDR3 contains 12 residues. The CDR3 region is CASRFDTTEQFF. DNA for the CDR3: TGCGCCAGCAGATTTGACACTACCGAGCAGTTCTTC.

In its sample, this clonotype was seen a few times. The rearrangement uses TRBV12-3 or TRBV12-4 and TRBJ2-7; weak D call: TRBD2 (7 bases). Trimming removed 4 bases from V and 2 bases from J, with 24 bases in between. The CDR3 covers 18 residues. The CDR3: CASSSSYRRGRETYEQYF. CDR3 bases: TGTGCCAGCAGTTCGTCGTACAGGAGGGGGAGGGAAACCTACGAGCAGTACTTC.

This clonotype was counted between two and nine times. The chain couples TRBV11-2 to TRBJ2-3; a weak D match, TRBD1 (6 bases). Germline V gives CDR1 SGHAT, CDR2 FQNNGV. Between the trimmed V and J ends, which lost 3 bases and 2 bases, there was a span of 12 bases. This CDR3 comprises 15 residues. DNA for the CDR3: TGTGCCAGCAGCTTCACTCAGGGGACCACAGATACGCAGTATTTT. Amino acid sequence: CASSFTQGTTDTQYF.